This TCR beta chain was captured in a study of a mutant IDH1 vaccine in newly diagnosed glioma. For the study at large: Patients received vaccination from 4-6 weeks after radiotherapy alone, or with temozolomide cycles. The earlier regimen, radiotherapy, temozolomide, or both, was most often both. General observations from the study: Most patients, 85% to 95%, showed vaccine-induced immune responses. Pseudoprogression apparently tracked independently of changes in top peripheral T cell clonotypes.

Repertoires were generated with immunoSEQ multiplex PCR, while TCRdb's copy carries only in-frame clones and drops some. The sample includes 10,000 to 14,000 clones, around 82% of them seen just once. With respect to this clone: Its antigen is undetermined.

The time point is: week 47, end of study. Alongside topical imiquimod, each dose of vaccine comprised 300 ug of mutant IDH1 20-mer peptide. This receptor was obtained from a man between 25 and 39 years old with glioma. The specimen was PBMCs, collected from a glioma patient whose treatment included an IDH1 peptide vaccine.

In nucleotides, the CDR3 is TGTGCCAGCAACGAGAACTCGGACAGAAGCACCGGGGAGCTGTTTTTT. Amino acids: CASNENSDRSTGELFF. The J gene is TRBJ2-2, the V gene TRBV28; tentative D call: TRBD1 (6 bases). Germline CDR1 is MDHEN and CDR2 is SYDVKM. The CDR3 has 16 amino acids. Trimming removed 7 bases from V and 4 bases from J, with 19 bases in between.